This TCR beta chain was retrieved from a study of vaccination and CD4 T cells after COVID-19. With respect to this clonotype: The antigen is undetermined.

Researchers used the Oncomine TCR Beta short-read assay to sequence DNA from cultured CD4+ T cells. From the PCR reads, TCRdb called clonotypes with MiXCR, one entry per CDR3 protein. The repertoire holds about 8,500 distinct CDR3 sequences, with around three fifths as singletons. Germline lookup yields CDR1 SGHTA and CDR2 FQGNSA. The CDR3 loop spans 15 amino acids. V dropped 5 bases and J dropped 0 bases, with 11 bases sitting between them. The treatment: roughly 11-day PBMC culture with coronavirus spike peptide pools or control peptides (ViraFEST assay). The source material was CD4+ T cells from blood, cultured in vitro. This receptor was identified in a human donor who had recovered from COVID-19. The V and J genes are TRBV7-2 and TRBJ1-5; tentative D call: TRBD1 (6 bases). CDR3: CASSRGGYSNQPQHF. In DNA form, the CDR3 reads TGTGCCAGCAGCCGGGGGGGCTATAGCAATCAGCCCCAGCATTTT.